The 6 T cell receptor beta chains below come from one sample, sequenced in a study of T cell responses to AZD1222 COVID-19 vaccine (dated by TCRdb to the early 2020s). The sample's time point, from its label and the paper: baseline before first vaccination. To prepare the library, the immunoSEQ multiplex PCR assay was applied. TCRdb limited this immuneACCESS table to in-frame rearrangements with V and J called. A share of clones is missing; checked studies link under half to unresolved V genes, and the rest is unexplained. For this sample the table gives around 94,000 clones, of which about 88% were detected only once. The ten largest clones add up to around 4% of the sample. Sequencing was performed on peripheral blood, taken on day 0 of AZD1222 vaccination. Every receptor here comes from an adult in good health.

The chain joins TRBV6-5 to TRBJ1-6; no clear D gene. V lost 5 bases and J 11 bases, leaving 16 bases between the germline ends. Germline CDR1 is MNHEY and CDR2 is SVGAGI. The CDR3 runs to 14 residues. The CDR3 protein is CASSPTGSRPPLHF. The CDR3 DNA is TGTGCCAGCAGTCCAACGGGGTCCAGGCCACCCCTCCACTTT.

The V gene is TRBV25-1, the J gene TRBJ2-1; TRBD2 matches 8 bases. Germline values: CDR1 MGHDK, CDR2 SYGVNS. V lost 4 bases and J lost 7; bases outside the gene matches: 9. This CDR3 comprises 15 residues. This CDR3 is CASSVIGTRGNEQFF. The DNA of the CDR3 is TGTGCCAGCAGTGTGATTGGGACTAGGGGAAATGAGCAGTTCTTC.

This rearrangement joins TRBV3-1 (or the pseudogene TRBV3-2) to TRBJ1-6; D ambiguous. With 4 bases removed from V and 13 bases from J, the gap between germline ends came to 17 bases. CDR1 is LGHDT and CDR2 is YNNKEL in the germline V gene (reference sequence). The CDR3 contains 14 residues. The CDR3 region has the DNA TGTGCCAGCAGCCTTTTCCGGCGCGGTCTTCCCCTCCACTTT. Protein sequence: CASSLFRRGLPLHF.

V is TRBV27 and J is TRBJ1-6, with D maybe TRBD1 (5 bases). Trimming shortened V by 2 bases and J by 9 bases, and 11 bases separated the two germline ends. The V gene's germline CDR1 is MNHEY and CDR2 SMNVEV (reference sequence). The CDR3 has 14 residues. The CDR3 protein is CASSLNRGGSPLHF. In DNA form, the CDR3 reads TGTGCCAGCAGTTTAAACCGTGGGGGTTCACCCCTCCACTTT.

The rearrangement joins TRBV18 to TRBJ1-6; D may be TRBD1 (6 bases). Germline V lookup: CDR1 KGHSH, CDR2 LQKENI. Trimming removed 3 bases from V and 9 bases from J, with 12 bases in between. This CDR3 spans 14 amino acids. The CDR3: CASSPSGGSSPLHF. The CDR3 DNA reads TGTGCCAGCTCACCTAGCGGGGGCAGTTCACCCCTCCACTTT.

In nucleotides, the CDR3 is TGTGCCAGCAGTTTATCCCAGGCAACCTACGAGCAGTACTTC. Translation: CASSLSQATYEQYF. J is TRBJ2-7 and V is TRBV27; unclear D gene. V was trimmed by 0 bases and J by 2 bases, leaving 8 bases between them. The CDR3 loop spans 14 amino acids. Germline V CDR1 and CDR2: MNHEY, SMNVEV (reference sequence).